These T cell receptor beta chains were read from a single sample in a study of shared clonotypes between healthy human individuals. Profiled with immunoSEQ multiplex PCR; TCRdb holds only in-frame clones, not every one. The sample contains some 650,000 clones, almost 97% of which appear only once. The sequencing input was naive CD4+ T cells sorted from blood. The receptors were sampled from a woman aged 25 to 45 in good health. The CDR3 runs from the conserved cysteine through the conserved F or W. A D gene is named only where the DNA matches it firmly.

J gene,V gene,D gene,CDR3 DNA,CDR3 protein
TRBJ2-5,TRBV9,-,TGTGCCAGCAGCGTAGAGTATGGGGAAGAGACCCAGTACTTC,CASSVEYGEETQYF
TRBJ2-7,TRBV5-1,-,TGCGCCAGCAGCTTGGCTGCGGGCGGGGACTACGAGCAGTACTTC,CASSLAAGGDYEQYF
TRBJ2-7,TRBV6-1,TRBD1,TGTGCCAGCGGAGGGACAGGGGGCCTCTATTACGAGCAGTACTTC,CASGGTGGLYYEQYF
TRBJ1-1,TRBV7-9,-,TGTGCCAGCAGCCCTTTTGGGGGCGCGGGCACTGAAGCTTTCTTT,CASSPFGGAGTEAFF
TRBJ1-2,TRBV4-1,TRBD1,TGCGCCAGCAGCCAAGATGTGGCACAGGGGGCTCTAAACTATGGCTACACCTTC,CASSQDVAQGALNYGYTF
TRBJ2-7,TRBV5-1,-,TGCGCCAGCAGCTGGACAGAAAGTTACGAGCAGTACTTC,CASSWTESYEQYF
TRBJ1-2,TRBV2,-,TGTGCCAGCAGTCCTCGTCGGTTGGGGGGCGGAGGAACTGGCTACACCTTC,CASSPRRLGGGGTGYTF
TRBJ2-7,TRBV5-4,-,TGTGCCAGCAGCTTGAGTAGCGGACAGGCCTACGAGCAGTACTTC,CASSLSSGQAYEQYF
TRBJ1-3,TRBV30,-,TGTGCCTGGAGGGCGGGTGTAGGAAACACCATATATTTT,CAWRAGVGNTIYF
TRBJ2-3,TRBV28,-,TGTGCCAGCAGTTTGATAGATACGCAGTATTTT,CASSLIDTQYF
TRBJ2-1,TRBV4-1,TRBD2,TGCGCCAGCAGCCAGGGACCGAGGACTAGGAGGAACAATGAGCAGTTCTTC,CASSQGPRTRRNNEQFF
TRBJ2-7,TRBV27,-,TGTGCCAGCACCCTAACGTACGGAGACTACGAGCAGTACTTC,CASTLTYGDYEQYF
TRBJ2-5,TRBV27,-,TGTGCCAGCAGTTTATTTTCCCAAGAGACCCAGTACTTC,CASSLFSQETQYF
TRBJ1-5,TRBV18,-,TGTGCCAGCTCAAAGACGGTTAGCAATCAGCCCCAGCATTTT,CASSKTVSNQPQHF
TRBJ2-1,TRBV18,TRBD2,TGTGCCAGCTCACCATACGGCGCGGGAGAGCACAATGAGCAGTTCTTC,CASSPYGAGEHNEQFF
TRBJ2-7,TRBV7-7,TRBD2,TGTGCCAGCAGCTTAAGAGCGGGATTAGCCTACGAGCAGTACTTC,CASSLRAGLAYEQYF
TRBJ1-3,TRBV2,-,TGTGCCAGCAGGCGGGGTTACAGGGTGGAAGGAAACACCATATATTTT,CASRRGYRVEGNTIYF
TRBJ1-4,TRBV18,TRBD1,TGTGCCAGCTCAGCAGTTTGGGACAGGACGAAAACTAATGAAAAACTGTTTTTT,CASSAVWDRTKTNEKLFF